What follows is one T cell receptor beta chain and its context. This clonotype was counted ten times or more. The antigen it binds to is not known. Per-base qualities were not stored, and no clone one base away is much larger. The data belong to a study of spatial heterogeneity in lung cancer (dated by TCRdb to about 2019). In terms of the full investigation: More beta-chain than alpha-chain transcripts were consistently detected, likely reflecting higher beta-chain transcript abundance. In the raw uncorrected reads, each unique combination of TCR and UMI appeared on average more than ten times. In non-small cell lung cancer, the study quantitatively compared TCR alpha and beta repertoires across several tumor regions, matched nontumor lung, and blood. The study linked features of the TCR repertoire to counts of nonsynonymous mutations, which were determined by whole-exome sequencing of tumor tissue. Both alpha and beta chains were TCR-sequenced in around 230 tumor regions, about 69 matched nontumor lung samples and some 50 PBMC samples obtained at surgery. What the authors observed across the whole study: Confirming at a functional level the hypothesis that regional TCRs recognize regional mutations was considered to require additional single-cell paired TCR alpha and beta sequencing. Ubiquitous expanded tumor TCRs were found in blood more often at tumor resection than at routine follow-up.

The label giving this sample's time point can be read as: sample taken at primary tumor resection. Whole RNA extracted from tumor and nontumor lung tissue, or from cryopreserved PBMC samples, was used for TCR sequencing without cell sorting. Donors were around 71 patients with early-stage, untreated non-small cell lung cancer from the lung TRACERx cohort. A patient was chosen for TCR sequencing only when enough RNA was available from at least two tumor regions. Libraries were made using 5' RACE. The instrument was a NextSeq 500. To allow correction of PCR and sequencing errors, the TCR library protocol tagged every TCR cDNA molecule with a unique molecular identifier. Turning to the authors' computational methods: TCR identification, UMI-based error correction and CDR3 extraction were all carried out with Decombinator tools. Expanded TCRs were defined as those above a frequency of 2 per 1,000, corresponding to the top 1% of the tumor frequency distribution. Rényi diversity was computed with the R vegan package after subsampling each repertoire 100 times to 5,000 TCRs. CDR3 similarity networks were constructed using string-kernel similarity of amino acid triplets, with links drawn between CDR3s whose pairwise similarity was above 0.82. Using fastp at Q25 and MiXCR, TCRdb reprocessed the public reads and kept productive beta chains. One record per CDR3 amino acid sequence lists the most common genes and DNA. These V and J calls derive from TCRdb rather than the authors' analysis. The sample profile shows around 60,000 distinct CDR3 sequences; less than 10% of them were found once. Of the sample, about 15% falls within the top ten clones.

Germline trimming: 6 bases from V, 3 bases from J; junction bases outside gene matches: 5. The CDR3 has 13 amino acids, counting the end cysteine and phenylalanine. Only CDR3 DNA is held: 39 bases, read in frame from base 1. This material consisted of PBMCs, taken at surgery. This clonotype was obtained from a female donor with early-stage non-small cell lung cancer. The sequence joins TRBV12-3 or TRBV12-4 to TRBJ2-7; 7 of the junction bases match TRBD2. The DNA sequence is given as TGTGCCAGCAGGGCTAGCGGAGACTACGAGCAGTACTTC. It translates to CASRASGDYEQYF.